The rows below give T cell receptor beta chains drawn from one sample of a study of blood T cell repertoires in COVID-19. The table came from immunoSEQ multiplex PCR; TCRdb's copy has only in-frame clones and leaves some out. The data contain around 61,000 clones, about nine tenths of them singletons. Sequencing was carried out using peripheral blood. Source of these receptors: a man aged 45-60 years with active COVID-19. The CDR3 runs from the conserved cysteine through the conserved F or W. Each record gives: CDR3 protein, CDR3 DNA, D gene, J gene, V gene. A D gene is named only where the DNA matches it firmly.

cdr3_aa: CASSLEGDRNSPLHF; cdr3_nt: TGCGCCAGCAGCTTGGAAGGGGACAGAAATTCACCCCTCCACTTT; d_call: TRBD1; j_call: TRBJ1-6; v_call: TRBV5-1
cdr3_aa: CASSSPGQATYEQYF; cdr3_nt: TGTGCCAGCAGTTCCCCGGGACAGGCAACCTACGAGCAGTACTTC; d_call: TRBD1; j_call: TRBJ2-7; v_call: TRBV6-5
cdr3_aa: CASSQDPGSPLHF; cdr3_nt: TGTGCCAGCAGCCAAGATCCGGGTTCACCCCTCCACTTT; d_call: NA; j_call: TRBJ1-6; v_call: TRBV3-1/TRBV3-2
cdr3_aa: CASRLAGYNEQFF; cdr3_nt: TGTGCCAGCAGACTAGCAGGGTACAATGAGCAGTTCTTC; d_call: NA; j_call: TRBJ2-1; v_call: TRBV6-5
cdr3_aa: CASSSGLAGAGELFF; cdr3_nt: TGTGCCAGCAGCTCGGGACTAGCGGGAGCTGGGGAGCTGTTTTTT; d_call: TRBD2; j_call: TRBJ2-2; v_call: TRBV7-2
cdr3_aa: CASSFGGGGAGGTDTQYF; cdr3_nt: TGCGCCAGCAGCTTCGGTGGTGGTGGAGCGGGGGGCACAGATACGCAGTATTTT; d_call: TRBD2; j_call: TRBJ2-3; v_call: TRBV5-1
cdr3_aa: CATSGGQGARGYTF; cdr3_nt: TGTGCCACCAGCGGGGGACAGGGGGCAAGGGGCTACACCTTC; d_call: TRBD1; j_call: TRBJ1-2; v_call: TRBV24-1
cdr3_aa: CASSRDRGQTMNTEAFF; cdr3_nt: TGTGCCAGCAGCCGGGACAGGGGGCAGACTATGAACACTGAAGCTTTCTTT; d_call: TRBD1; j_call: TRBJ1-1; v_call: TRBV27
cdr3_aa: CASSLGDRRYNEQFF; cdr3_nt: TGTGCCAGCAGCTTAGGGGACAGGCGATACAATGAGCAGTTCTTC; d_call: TRBD1; j_call: TRBJ2-1; v_call: TRBV7-9
cdr3_aa: CASSIDRGSGYTF; cdr3_nt: TGTGCCAGTAGTATAGATCGGGGGAGTGGCTACACCTTC; d_call: NA; j_call: TRBJ1-2; v_call: TRBV19
cdr3_aa: CASSSDRVDGGYTF; cdr3_nt: TGTGCCAGCAGTTCGGACAGGGTTGATGGTGGCTACACCTTC; d_call: TRBD1; j_call: TRBJ1-2; v_call: TRBV5-8
cdr3_aa: CASSFEGLSGGGKETQYF; cdr3_nt: TGTGCCAGCAGCTTTGAGGGCCTAAGCGGGGGGGGTAAAGAGACCCAGTACTTC; d_call: TRBD2; j_call: TRBJ2-5; v_call: TRBV11-2
cdr3_aa: CASNRGRDNQPQHF; cdr3_nt: TGTGCCAGCAACCGGGGTCGGGACAATCAGCCCCAGCATTTT; d_call: NA; j_call: TRBJ1-5; v_call: TRBV6-5
cdr3_aa: CSLQVGGHGYTF; cdr3_nt: TGCAGCCTCCAAGTAGGGGGCCATGGCTACACCTTC; d_call: TRBD1; j_call: TRBJ1-2; v_call: TRBV29-1